Listed below are T cell receptor beta chains from one sample, sequenced in a study of patients and donors after allogeneic stem cell transplantation. A single record per CDR3 protein comes from TCRdb applying MiXCR to the RT-PCR reads. This table has around 150,000 distinct CDR3 sequences, roughly 35% appearing once. The sequenced material came from blood, either unsorted or a sorted T cell fraction (not recorded which). These receptors were obtained from a human donor who was either an allogeneic HSCT recipient or a stem cell or donor lymphocyte infusion donor (not recorded which). It is not recorded whose cells these are; they may come from a transplant donor. CDR3s include the opening cysteine and the closing phenylalanine or tryptophan. The order of the fields is J gene, clone size, V gene, D gene, CDR3 protein, CDR3 DNA. D genes are given only for firm matches. Rows give clone size only sometimes, using once, few, many, or a class for an expanded clone.

j_call: TRBJ1-5
clone_size: few
v_call: TRBV10-3
d_call: NA
cdr3_aa: CAISDGQSNQPQHF
cdr3_nt: TGTGCCATCAGTGACGGGCAGAGCAATCAGCCCCAGCATTTT

j_call: TRBJ1-3
clone_size: few
v_call: TRBV20-1
d_call: NA
cdr3_aa: CSASPGVYGNTIYF
cdr3_nt: TGCAGTGCCTCACCGGGGGTATACGGAAACACCATATATTTT

j_call: TRBJ1-4
clone_size: few
v_call: TRBV7-9
d_call: TRBD1
cdr3_aa: CASSSLPTGSKLFF
cdr3_nt: TGTGCCAGCAGCTCTCTTCCGACAGGGAGCAAACTGTTTTTT

j_call: TRBJ1-2
clone_size: few
v_call: TRBV28
d_call: NA
cdr3_aa: CASSGVPFYGYTF
cdr3_nt: TGTGCCAGCAGCGGAGTTCCCTTCTATGGCTACACCTTC

j_call: TRBJ1-2
clone_size: NA
v_call: TRBV12-3/TRBV12-4
d_call: NA
cdr3_aa: CATSGQDTYGYTF
cdr3_nt: TGTGCCACGAGCGGGCAGGACACATATGGCTACACCTTC

j_call: TRBJ2-3
clone_size: few
v_call: TRBV10-3
d_call: NA
cdr3_aa: CAISEEPRATQYF
cdr3_nt: TGTGCCATCAGTGAGGAACCCCGAGCTACTCAGTATTTT

j_call: TRBJ2-1
clone_size: NA
v_call: TRBV5-1
d_call: NA
cdr3_aa: CASSPVNNEQFF
cdr3_nt: TGCGCCAGCAGCCCCGTTAACAATGAGCAGTTCTTC

j_call: TRBJ2-1
clone_size: once
v_call: TRBV29-1
d_call: NA
cdr3_aa: CSVARNTGGLFYNEQFF
cdr3_nt: TGCAGCGTTGCCAGAAACACCGGGGGGCTTTTCTACAATGAGCAGTTCTTC

j_call: TRBJ1-5
clone_size: few
v_call: TRBV12-3/TRBV12-4
d_call: TRBD1
cdr3_aa: CASSEGALQPQHF
cdr3_nt: TGTGCCAGCAGCGAGGGGGCTCTGCAGCCCCAGCATTTT

j_call: TRBJ1-2
clone_size: NA
v_call: TRBV12-3/TRBV12-4
d_call: NA
cdr3_aa: CASSFTTATNYGYTF
cdr3_nt: TGTGCCAGCAGTTTTACCACAGCTACTAACTATGGCTACACCTTC

j_call: TRBJ1-4
clone_size: few
v_call: TRBV7-8
d_call: NA
cdr3_aa: CASSPLRRGEGNEKLFF
cdr3_nt: TGTGCCAGCAGCCCATTACGGCGGGGCGAGGGTAATGAAAAACTGTTTTTT

j_call: TRBJ2-5
clone_size: NA
v_call: TRBV7-2
d_call: NA
cdr3_aa: CASSFIGTFQETQYF
cdr3_nt: TGTGCCAGCAGCTTCATTGGGACTTTCCAAGAGACCCAGTACTTC

j_call: TRBJ1-1
clone_size: NA
v_call: TRBV6-5
d_call: TRBD1
cdr3_aa: CASRDRGLLVNTEAFF
cdr3_nt: TGTGCCAGCAGAGACAGGGGGCTGTTGGTGAACACTGAAGCTTTCTTT

j_call: TRBJ1-5
clone_size: few
v_call: TRBV6-5
d_call: TRBD1
cdr3_aa: CASSRDRGRDQPQHF
cdr3_nt: TGTGCCAGCAGTCGGGACAGGGGGCGCGATCAGCCCCAGCATTTT

j_call: TRBJ1-6
clone_size: NA
v_call: TRBV12-3/TRBV12-4
d_call: NA
cdr3_aa: CASSITGKHNSPLHF
cdr3_nt: TGTGCCAGCAGTATTACAGGGAAACATAATTCACCCCTCCACTTT

j_call: TRBJ1-5
clone_size: NA
v_call: TRBV15
d_call: NA
cdr3_aa: CATSSPGTAVQPQHF
cdr3_nt: TGTGCCACCAGCAGCCCGGGTACCGCTGTTCAGCCCCAGCATTTT

j_call: TRBJ2-2
clone_size: NA
v_call: TRBV4-3
d_call: TRBD1
cdr3_aa: CASSQARGHRNTGELFF
cdr3_nt: TGCGCCAGCAGCCAAGCCAGGGGGCACAGGAACACCGGGGAGCTGTTTTTT

j_call: TRBJ1-6
clone_size: NA
v_call: TRBV20-1
d_call: TRBD1
cdr3_aa: CSVRGQGVSPLHF
cdr3_nt: TGCAGTGTTAGAGGGCAGGGGGTCTCACCCCTCCACTTT

j_call: TRBJ1-4
clone_size: NA
v_call: TRBV6-6
d_call: NA
cdr3_aa: CASSYGGLEKLFF
cdr3_nt: TGTGCCAGCAGTTACGGCGGACTCGAAAAACTGTTTTTT

j_call: TRBJ1-5
clone_size: NA
v_call: TRBV28
d_call: TRBD1
cdr3_aa: CASSPEQGGGNQPQHF
cdr3_nt: TGTGCCAGCAGTCCAGAACAGGGGGGTGGCAATCAGCCCCAGCATTTT

j_call: TRBJ2-5
clone_size: NA
v_call: TRBV7-3
d_call: TRBD2
cdr3_aa: CASSSTSDETQYF
cdr3_nt: TGTGCCAGCAGCTCGACTAGCGATGAGACCCAGTACTTC

j_call: TRBJ1-1
clone_size: many
v_call: TRBV20-1
d_call: NA
cdr3_aa: CSARQVGVNTEAFF
cdr3_nt: TGCAGTGCTAGACAGGTTGGAGTGAACACTGAAGCTTTCTTT

j_call: TRBJ2-3
clone_size: NA
v_call: TRBV9
d_call: NA
cdr3_aa: CASSVELRAGVADTQYF
cdr3_nt: TGTGCCAGCAGCGTAGAGTTAAGGGCAGGGGTGGCAGATACGCAGTATTTT

j_call: TRBJ1-2
clone_size: NA
v_call: TRBV6-5
d_call: NA
cdr3_aa: CASSPLRAKYGYTF
cdr3_nt: TGTGCCAGCAGTCCGCTAAGGGCGAAGTATGGCTACACCTTC

j_call: TRBJ1-6
clone_size: NA
v_call: TRBV12-3/TRBV12-4
d_call: NA
cdr3_aa: CASSWRVINSPLHF
cdr3_nt: TGTGCCAGCAGTTGGAGGGTGATCAATTCACCCCTCCACTTT

j_call: TRBJ2-7
clone_size: NA
v_call: TRBV6-6
d_call: TRBD1
cdr3_aa: CASSNSGQGRYEQYF
cdr3_nt: TGTGCCAGCAGCAACAGCGGACAGGGGAGGTACGAGCAGTACTTC

j_call: TRBJ2-3
clone_size: NA
v_call: TRBV6-5
d_call: NA
cdr3_aa: CASSYPGDPDTQYF
cdr3_nt: TGTGCCAGCAGTTACCCCGGGGATCCAGATACGCAGTATTTT

j_call: TRBJ1-2
clone_size: NA
v_call: TRBV12-3/TRBV12-4
d_call: NA
cdr3_aa: CASSFNTGYGYTF
cdr3_nt: TGTGCCAGCAGTTTTAATACCGGCTATGGCTACACCTTC

j_call: TRBJ2-1
clone_size: NA
v_call: TRBV7-9
d_call: TRBD1
cdr3_aa: CASIPPDRAHEQFF
cdr3_nt: TGTGCCAGCATCCCCCCGGACAGGGCCCATGAGCAGTTCTTC

j_call: TRBJ2-2
clone_size: NA
v_call: TRBV9
d_call: NA
cdr3_aa: CASSKYSRADTGELFF
cdr3_nt: TGTGCCAGCAGCAAATACAGCCGAGCGGACACCGGGGAGCTGTTTTTT

j_call: TRBJ1-5
clone_size: NA
v_call: TRBV7-3
d_call: NA
cdr3_aa: CASKGPRQNSNQPQHF
cdr3_nt: TGTGCCAGCAAGGGGCCTCGGCAGAATAGCAATCAGCCCCAGCATTTT

j_call: TRBJ1-5
clone_size: NA
v_call: TRBV24-1
d_call: NA
cdr3_aa: CATSGLESNQPQHF
cdr3_nt: TGTGCCACCAGTGGGCTAGAGAGCAATCAGCCCCAGCATTTT

j_call: TRBJ1-2
clone_size: NA
v_call: TRBV28
d_call: NA
cdr3_aa: CASSLVGRSNYGYTF
cdr3_nt: TGTGCCAGCAGTTTAGTCGGACGGTCAAACTATGGCTACACCTTC

j_call: TRBJ2-2
clone_size: once
v_call: TRBV20-1
d_call: NA
cdr3_aa: CSASTGLGGELFF
cdr3_nt: TGCAGTGCTAGTACAGGTCTGGGCGGGGAGCTGTTTTTT

j_call: TRBJ1-4
clone_size: many
v_call: TRBV12-3/TRBV12-4
d_call: NA
cdr3_aa: CASSYQGSSNEKLFF
cdr3_nt: TGTGCCAGCAGTTACCAGGGGTCTTCTAATGAAAAACTGTTTTTT

j_call: TRBJ1-2
clone_size: NA
v_call: TRBV25-1
d_call: NA
cdr3_aa: CASTKGGIYGYTF
cdr3_nt: TGTGCCAGCACCAAAGGAGGGATCTATGGCTACACCTTC

j_call: TRBJ1-1
clone_size: NA
v_call: TRBV28
d_call: NA
cdr3_aa: CASSLGHGSEAFF
cdr3_nt: TGTGCCAGCAGTTTAGGGCACGGCAGTGAAGCTTTCTTT

j_call: TRBJ1-1
clone_size: NA
v_call: TRBV12-3/TRBV12-4
d_call: NA
cdr3_aa: CASSLVVSVNTEAFF
cdr3_nt: TGTGCCAGCAGTTTAGTGGTGTCGGTGAACACTGAAGCTTTCTTT

j_call: TRBJ2-7
clone_size: NA
v_call: TRBV5-1
d_call: NA
cdr3_aa: CASSGPYEQYF
cdr3_nt: TGCGCCAGCAGCGGGCCCTACGAGCAGTACTTC

j_call: TRBJ2-7
clone_size: few
v_call: TRBV12-3/TRBV12-4
d_call: NA
cdr3_aa: CASSSLQTYYEQYF
cdr3_nt: TGTGCCAGCAGTTCCCTCCAGACCTACTACGAGCAGTACTTC

j_call: TRBJ2-2
clone_size: NA
v_call: TRBV20-1
d_call: NA
cdr3_aa: CSASPLRQARGTVELFF
cdr3_nt: TGCAGTGCTAGCCCCTTACGACAGGCAAGGGGGACCGTGGAGCTGTTTTTT

j_call: TRBJ2-3
clone_size: NA
v_call: TRBV7-8
d_call: TRBD2
cdr3_aa: CASSPPAGTTLASTQYF
cdr3_nt: TGTGCCAGCAGCCCCCCCGCCGGGACTACCCTAGCAAGCACGCAGTATTTT

j_call: TRBJ1-4
clone_size: NA
v_call: TRBV28
d_call: NA
cdr3_aa: CASSTDYRNEKLFF
cdr3_nt: TGTGCCAGCAGTACGGACTACAGGAATGAAAAACTGTTTTTT

j_call: TRBJ2-1
clone_size: NA
v_call: TRBV19
d_call: NA
cdr3_aa: CASSIDPLVRNEQFF
cdr3_nt: TGTGCCAGTAGTATAGATCCCCTGGTCCGGAATGAGCAGTTCTTC

j_call: TRBJ1-1
clone_size: NA
v_call: TRBV9
d_call: NA
cdr3_aa: CASSPGASRFPEAFF
cdr3_nt: TGTGCCAGCAGCCCGGGGGCCTCGCGATTTCCTGAAGCTTTCTTT

j_call: TRBJ2-1
clone_size: few
v_call: TRBV12-3/TRBV12-4
d_call: TRBD2
cdr3_aa: CASSVSGGYNEQFF
cdr3_nt: TGTGCCAGCAGTGTTAGCGGGGGCTACAATGAGCAGTTCTTC

j_call: TRBJ1-5
clone_size: few
v_call: TRBV7-2
d_call: NA
cdr3_aa: CASSFKGGLQPQHF
cdr3_nt: TGTGCCAGCAGCTTTAAGGGGGGTTTGCAGCCCCAGCATTTT

j_call: TRBJ1-2
clone_size: NA
v_call: TRBV5-1
d_call: TRBD1
cdr3_aa: CASSDREDGGSLVTF
cdr3_nt: TGCGCCAGCAGCGACAGGGAAGATGGCGGGTCACTGGTCACCTTC

j_call: TRBJ2-5
clone_size: NA
v_call: TRBV6-2/TRBV6-3
d_call: NA
cdr3_aa: CASSYSAAGQETQYF
cdr3_nt: TGTGCCAGCAGTTACTCGGCCGCGGGACAAGAGACCCAGTACTTC

j_call: TRBJ1-1
clone_size: NA
v_call: TRBV12-3/TRBV12-4
d_call: NA
cdr3_aa: CASSSTGHLVEAFF
cdr3_nt: TGTGCCAGCAGTTCCACTGGGCATTTAGTGGAAGCTTTCTTT

j_call: TRBJ2-3
clone_size: NA
v_call: TRBV10-2
d_call: TRBD1
cdr3_aa: CASSDRDRGADTQYF
cdr3_nt: TGCGCCAGCAGTGACCGGGACAGGGGGGCAGATACGCAGTATTTT

j_call: TRBJ1-4
clone_size: NA
v_call: TRBV6-1
d_call: NA
cdr3_aa: CASSDDPSGDEEKLFF
cdr3_nt: TGTGCCAGCAGTGACGATCCGAGCGGGGACGAGGAAAAACTGTTTTTT

j_call: TRBJ2-7
clone_size: NA
v_call: TRBV12-3/TRBV12-4
d_call: NA
cdr3_aa: CASRKGHIDEQYF
cdr3_nt: TGTGCCAGCAGGAAAGGACATATCGACGAGCAGTACTTC

j_call: TRBJ2-3
clone_size: NA
v_call: TRBV28
d_call: TRBD2
cdr3_aa: CASSLKRGVSTDTQYF
cdr3_nt: TGTGCCAGCAGTTTAAAGCGGGGGGTTAGCACAGATACGCAGTATTTT

j_call: TRBJ2-3
clone_size: few
v_call: TRBV9
d_call: NA
cdr3_aa: CASSEGSEDTQYF
cdr3_nt: TGTGCCAGCAGCGAGGGCAGCGAGGATACGCAGTATTTT

j_call: TRBJ2-1
clone_size: NA
v_call: TRBV5-6
d_call: NA
cdr3_aa: CASSLRGAPSYNEQFF
cdr3_nt: TGTGCCAGCAGCTTGAGGGGAGCTCCCTCCTACAATGAGCAGTTCTTC

j_call: TRBJ1-1
clone_size: few
v_call: TRBV4-3
d_call: NA
cdr3_aa: CASSQNPTGGMNTEAFF
cdr3_nt: TGCGCCAGCAGCCAGAACCCCACAGGAGGGATGAACACTGAAGCTTTCTTT

j_call: TRBJ2-3
clone_size: once
v_call: TRBV9
d_call: NA
cdr3_aa: CASSVYGLAATDTQYF
cdr3_nt: TGTGCCAGCAGCGTTTACGGACTCGCCGCCACAGATACGCAGTATTTT